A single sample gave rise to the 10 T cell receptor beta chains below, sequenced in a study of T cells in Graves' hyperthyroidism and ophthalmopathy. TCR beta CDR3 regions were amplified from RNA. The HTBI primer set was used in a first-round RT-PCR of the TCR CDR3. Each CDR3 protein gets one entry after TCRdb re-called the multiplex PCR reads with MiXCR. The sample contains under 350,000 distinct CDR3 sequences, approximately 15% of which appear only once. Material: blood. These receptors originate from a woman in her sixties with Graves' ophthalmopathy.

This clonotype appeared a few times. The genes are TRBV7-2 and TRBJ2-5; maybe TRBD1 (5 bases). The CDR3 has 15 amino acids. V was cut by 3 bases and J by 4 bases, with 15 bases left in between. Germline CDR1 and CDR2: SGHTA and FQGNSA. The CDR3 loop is CASSFWGTGLETQYF. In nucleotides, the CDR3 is TGTGCCAGCAGCTTTTGGGGAACAGGCCTAGAGACCCAGTACTTC.

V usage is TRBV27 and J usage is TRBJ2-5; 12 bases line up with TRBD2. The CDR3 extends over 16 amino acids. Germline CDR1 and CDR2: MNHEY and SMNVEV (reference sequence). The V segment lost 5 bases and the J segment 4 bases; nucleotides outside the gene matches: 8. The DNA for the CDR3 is TGTGCCAGCAGTCCAACACGACTAGCGGGGGCAGAGACCCAGTACTTC. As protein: CASSPTRLAGAETQYF.

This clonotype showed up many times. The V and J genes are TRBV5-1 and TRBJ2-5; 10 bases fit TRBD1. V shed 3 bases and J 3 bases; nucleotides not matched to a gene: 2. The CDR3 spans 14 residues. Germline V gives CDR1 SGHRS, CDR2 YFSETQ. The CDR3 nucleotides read TGCGCCAGCAGCTCGACAGGGGGCGAAGAGACCCAGTACTTC. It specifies CASSSTGGEETQYF.

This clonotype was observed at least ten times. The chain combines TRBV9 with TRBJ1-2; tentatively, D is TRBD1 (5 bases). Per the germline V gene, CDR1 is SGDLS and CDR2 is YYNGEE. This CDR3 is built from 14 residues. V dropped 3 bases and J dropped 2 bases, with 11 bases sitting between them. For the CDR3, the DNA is TGTGCCAGCAGCGCCATGGGACTAAACTATGGCTACACCTTC. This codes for CASSAMGLNYGYTF.

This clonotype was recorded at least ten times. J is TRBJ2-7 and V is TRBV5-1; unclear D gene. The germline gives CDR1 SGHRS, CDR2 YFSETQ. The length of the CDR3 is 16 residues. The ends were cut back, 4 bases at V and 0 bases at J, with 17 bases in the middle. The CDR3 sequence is CASSGQDGPSSYEQYF. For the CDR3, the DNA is TGCGCCAGCAGCGGCCAGGACGGCCCAAGCTCCTACGAGCAGTACTTC.

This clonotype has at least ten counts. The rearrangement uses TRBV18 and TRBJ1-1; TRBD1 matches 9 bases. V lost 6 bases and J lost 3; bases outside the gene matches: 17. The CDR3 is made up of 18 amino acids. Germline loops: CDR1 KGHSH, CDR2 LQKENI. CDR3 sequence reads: CASSAIPGQGYRDTEAFF. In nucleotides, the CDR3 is TGTGCCAGCTCTGCCATTCCGGGACAGGGTTATCGTGACACTGAAGCTTTCTTT.

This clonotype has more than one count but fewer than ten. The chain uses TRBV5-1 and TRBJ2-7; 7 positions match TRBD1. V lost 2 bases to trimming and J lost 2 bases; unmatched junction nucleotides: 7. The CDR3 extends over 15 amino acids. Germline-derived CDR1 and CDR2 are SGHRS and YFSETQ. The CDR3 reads CASSFYGTVPYEQYF. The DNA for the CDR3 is TGCGCCAGCAGCTTTTACGGGACAGTTCCCTACGAGCAGTACTTC.

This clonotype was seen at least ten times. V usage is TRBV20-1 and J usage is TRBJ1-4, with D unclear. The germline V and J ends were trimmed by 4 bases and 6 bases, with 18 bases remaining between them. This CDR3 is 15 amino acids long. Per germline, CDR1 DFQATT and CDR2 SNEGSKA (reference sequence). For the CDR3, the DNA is TGCAGTGCTACCCCTTGGGAGACGGTTGATGAAAAACTGTTTTTT. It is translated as CSATPWETVDEKLFF.

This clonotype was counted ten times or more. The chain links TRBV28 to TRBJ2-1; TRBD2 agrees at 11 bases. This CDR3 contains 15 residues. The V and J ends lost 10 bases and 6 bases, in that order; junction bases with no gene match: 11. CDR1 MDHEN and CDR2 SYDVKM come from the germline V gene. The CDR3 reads CATEGGTSGLNEQFF. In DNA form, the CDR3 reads TGTGCCACCGAGGGAGGGACTAGCGGTCTCAATGAGCAGTTCTTC.

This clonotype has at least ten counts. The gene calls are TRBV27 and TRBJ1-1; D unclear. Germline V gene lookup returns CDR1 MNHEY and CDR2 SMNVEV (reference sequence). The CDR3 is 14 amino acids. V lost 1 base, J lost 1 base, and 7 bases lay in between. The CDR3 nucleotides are TGTGCCAGCAGTTTATTCTGGGGGAACACTGAAGCTTTCTTT. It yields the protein CASSLFWGNTEAFF.